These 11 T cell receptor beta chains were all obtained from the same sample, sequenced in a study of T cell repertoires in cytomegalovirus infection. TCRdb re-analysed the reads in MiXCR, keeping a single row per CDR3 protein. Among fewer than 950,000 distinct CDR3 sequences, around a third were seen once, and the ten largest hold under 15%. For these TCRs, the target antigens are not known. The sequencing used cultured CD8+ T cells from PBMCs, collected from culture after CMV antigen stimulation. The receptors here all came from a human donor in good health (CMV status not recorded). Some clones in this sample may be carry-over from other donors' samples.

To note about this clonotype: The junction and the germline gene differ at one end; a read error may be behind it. DNA of the CDR3: TGTGCCAACAGCTTAGCAGGGCTGGGCACAGCTGAGCAGTTCTTC. Translation gives CANSLAGLGTAEQFF. The chain links TRBV7-6 to TRBJ2-1, with a tentative D call TRBD1 (5 bases). CDR1 is SGHVS, CDR2 FNYEAQ, per germline. This CDR3 region has 15 residues.

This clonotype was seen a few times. The CDR3 loop reads CASSLSAGGSSEQFF. In nucleotides, the CDR3 is TGTGCCAGCAGTTTATCGGCGGGGGGTTCTAGTGAGCAGTTCTTC. The V and J genes are TRBV27 and TRBJ2-1, with TRBD2 matching over 8 bases. Germline V gives CDR1 MNHEY, CDR2 SMNVEV (reference sequence). The CDR3 contains 15 residues. With V trimmed by 0 bases and J by 9 bases, 7 bases remained unmatched.

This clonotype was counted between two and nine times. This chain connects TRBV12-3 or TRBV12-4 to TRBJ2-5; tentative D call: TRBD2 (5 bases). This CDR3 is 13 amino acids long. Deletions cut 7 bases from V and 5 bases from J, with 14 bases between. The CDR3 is CASTPEAWETQYF. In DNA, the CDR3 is TGTGCCAGCACCCCGGAGGCTTGGGAGACCCAGTACTTC.

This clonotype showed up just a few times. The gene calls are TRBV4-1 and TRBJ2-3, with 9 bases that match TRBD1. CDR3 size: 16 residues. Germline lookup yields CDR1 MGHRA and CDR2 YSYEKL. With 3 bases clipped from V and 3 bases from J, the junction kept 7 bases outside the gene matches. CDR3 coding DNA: TGCGCCAGCAGCCATTCCGGGACAGGGCCGACAGATACGCAGTATTTT. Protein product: CASSHSGTGPTDTQYF.

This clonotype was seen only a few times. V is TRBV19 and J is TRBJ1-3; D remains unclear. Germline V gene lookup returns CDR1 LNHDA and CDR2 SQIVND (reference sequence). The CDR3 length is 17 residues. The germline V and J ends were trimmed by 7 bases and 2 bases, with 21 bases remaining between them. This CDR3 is CASIGLTTLPPGNTIYF. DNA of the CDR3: TGTGCCAGTATCGGACTGACTACGCTACCCCCTGGAAACACCATATATTTT.

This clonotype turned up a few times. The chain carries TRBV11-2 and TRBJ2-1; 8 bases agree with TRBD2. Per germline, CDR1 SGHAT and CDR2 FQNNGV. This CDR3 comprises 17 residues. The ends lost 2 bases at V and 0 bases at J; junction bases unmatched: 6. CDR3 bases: TGTGCCAGCAGCTTAACCCACGGGACTAGCTCCTACAATGAGCAGTTCTTC. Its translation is CASSLTHGTSSYNEQFF.

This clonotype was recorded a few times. The CDR3 sequence is CASSVGTGSRPLHF. The CDR3 bases are TGTGCCAGCAGCGTAGGGACAGGGAGCCGGCCCCTCCACTTT. The chain is built from TRBV9 and TRBJ1-6; 8 nucleotides line up with TRBD1. The germline gives CDR1 SGDLS, CDR2 YYNGEE. This CDR3 region has 14 residues. Trimming cost V 0 bases and J 13 bases; bases outside gene matches: 6.

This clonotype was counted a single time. The CDR3 is CASSEARQAENTEAFF. CDR3 DNA sequence: TGTGCCAGCAGCGAAGCTCGACAGGCAGAAAACACTGAAGCTTTCTTT. The gene calls are TRBV7-9 and TRBJ1-1; TRBD1 might be the D (6 bases). V was cut by 5 bases and J by 2 bases, with 18 bases left in between. CDR3 length: 16 residues. Germline V gene data show CDR1 as SEHNR and CDR2 as FQNEAQ (reference sequence).

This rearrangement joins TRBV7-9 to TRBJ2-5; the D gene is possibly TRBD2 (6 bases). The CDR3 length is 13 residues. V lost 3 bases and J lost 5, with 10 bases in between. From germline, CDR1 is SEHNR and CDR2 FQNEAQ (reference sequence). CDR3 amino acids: CASSFLSGETQYF. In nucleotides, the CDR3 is TGTGCCAGCAGCTTCCTCAGCGGGGAGACCCAGTACTTC.

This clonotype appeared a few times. CDR3 DNA: TGTGCCATCAGTGAGTGGGCCCGGCAGACCGGGACAGGGGGCGTCTATGGCTACACCTTC. Translated: CAISEWARQTGTGGVYGYTF. V gene TRBV10-3 combines with J gene TRBJ1-2; 12 bases agree with TRBD1. The CDR3 sequence is 20 residues long. CDR1 is ENHRY and CDR2 is SYGVKD in the germline V gene. Trimming at V came to 1 base and at J to 4 bases, leaving 16 bases not matched to a gene.

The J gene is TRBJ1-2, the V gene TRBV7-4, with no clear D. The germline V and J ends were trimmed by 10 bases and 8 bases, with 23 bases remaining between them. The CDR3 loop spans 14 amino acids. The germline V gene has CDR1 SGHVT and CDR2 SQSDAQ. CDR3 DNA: TGTGCCAACAGTCCCCGGACGCAACTATGGGGCTACACCTTC. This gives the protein CANSPRTQLWGYTF.